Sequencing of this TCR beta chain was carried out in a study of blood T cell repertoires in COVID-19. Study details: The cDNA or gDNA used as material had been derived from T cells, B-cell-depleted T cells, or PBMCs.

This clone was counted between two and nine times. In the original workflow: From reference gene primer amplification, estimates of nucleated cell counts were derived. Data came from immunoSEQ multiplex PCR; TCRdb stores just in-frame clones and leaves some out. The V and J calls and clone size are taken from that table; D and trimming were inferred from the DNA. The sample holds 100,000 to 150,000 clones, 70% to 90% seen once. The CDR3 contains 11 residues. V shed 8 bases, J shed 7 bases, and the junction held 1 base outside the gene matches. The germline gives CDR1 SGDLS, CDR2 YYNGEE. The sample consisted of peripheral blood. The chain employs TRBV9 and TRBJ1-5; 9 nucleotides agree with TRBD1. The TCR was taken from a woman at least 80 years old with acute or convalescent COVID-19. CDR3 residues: CARTGGQPQHF. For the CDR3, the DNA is TGTGCCAGAACAGGGGGCCAGCCCCAGCATTTT.